This T cell receptor (beta chain) was found in a study of T cell repertoires in MIS-A myocarditis. This clone was detected only once. Sequenced by immunoSEQ multiplex PCR; TCRdb stores in-frame clones only, minus some. The sample lists around 10,000 clones; around 88% were seen once. The clonotype was recovered from a man aged 18 to 30 with fulminant myocarditis from multisystem inflammatory syndrome in adults (MIS-A) after COVID-19. Material: thoracic lymph node tissue obtained at autopsy.

The CDR3 DNA reads as TGTGCCAGCAGTTCCCCGACAGGGGTGGACAATCAGCCCCAGCATTTT. Protein: CASSSPTGVDNQPQHF. This rearrangement joins TRBV28 to TRBJ1-5; 8 bases line up with TRBD1. Germline V gene lookup returns CDR1 MDHEN and CDR2 SYDVKM. CDR3 length: 16 residues. The V segment lost 4 bases and the J segment 3 bases; nucleotides outside the gene matches: 8.